Given below is one T cell receptor (beta chain) in context. The antigen remains undetermined. This specimen comes from a study of T cell responses to AZD1222 COVID-19 vaccine. Only in-frame clones appear in the TCRdb table, and some are missing; sequencing was by immunoSEQ multiplex PCR. This table has about 100,000 clones, 88% appearing once. Study findings and constraints: Nearly half of spike-specific TCRs reportedly target unmutated variant regions. Clonal diversity was possibly underestimated, and white British individuals and females predominated among donors.

This sequence was found in an adult in good health. The specimen was peripheral blood, collected on day 0 of AZD1222 vaccination.

CDR3 in DNA: TGTGCCAGCAATATGGACGACCTATACGAGCAGTACTTC. Protein: CASNMDDLYEQYF. The chain has TRBV2 and TRBJ2-7; D uncertain. Trimming removed 7 bases from V and 4 bases from J, with 14 bases in between. Germline V gene data show CDR1 as SNHLY and CDR2 as FYNNEI. The CDR3 sequence is 13 residues long.